The 11 T cell receptor beta chains presented below share a single source sample, sequenced in a study of regulatory T cells in long-lasting Graves disease. Relying on iRepertoire HTBI primers and Arm-PCR of CDR3 regions, the team built TCR beta libraries. TCRdb reanalysed the multiplex PCR reads using MiXCR and keeps one entry per CDR3 protein. This repertoire shows about 530,000 distinct CDR3 sequences, about 16% found once; its top ten account for roughly 25%. The time point was: newly diagnosed GD, antithyroid drugs for less than 3 months. Scientists built the TCR library using RNA that was extracted from PBMCs. These records were also assigned to another study, of T cells in Graves' hyperthyroidism and ophthalmopathy.

The sequenced sample was peripheral blood mononuclear cells (PBMCs), obtained at new diagnosis, from a patient treated with antithyroid drugs. The source of these receptors is a woman aged 35-65 years with Graves disease.

For this clonotype: This could be a read error, since a much larger clone is one nucleotide away. The CDR3 coding sequence is TGTGCCAGCAGCTCAGGCGGGGTGGCGTACGAGCAGTTCTTC. Translated: CASSSGGVAYEQFF. The rearrangement joins TRBV12-3 or TRBV12-4 to TRBJ2-1; possibly TRBD2 for D (6 bases). V was shortened by 6 bases and J by 10 bases, with 19 bases between the two germline ends. The length of the CDR3 is 14 residues.

The J gene is TRBJ2-7, the V gene TRBV28; 10 positions match TRBD2. With V trimmed by 6 bases and J by 2 bases, 4 bases remained unmatched. CDR3 length: 14 amino acids. Germline loops: CDR1 MDHEN, CDR2 SYDVKM. In DNA, the CDR3 is TGTGCCAGCAGAAGCGGGGGGGGCACCTACGAGCAGTACTTC. Translating it yields CASRSGGGTYEQYF. The full variable domain, in which reference TRBV28 and TRBJ2-7 provide the parts outside the CDR3, is DVKVTQSSRYLVKRTGEKVFLECVQDMDHENMFWYRQDPGLGLRLIYFSYDVKMKEKGDIPEGYSVSREKKERFSLILESASTNQTSMYLCASRSGGGTYEQYFGPGTRLTVT.

The chain recombines TRBV6-2 or TRBV6-3 with TRBJ1-1, with D maybe TRBD1 (5 bases). This CDR3 is built from 15 residues. Germline-derived CDR1 and CDR2 are MNHEY and SVGEGT. The V and J ends lost 6 bases and 0 bases respectively, with 14 bases between them. The chain's CDR3 is CASSPGTFMNTEAFF. CDR3 nucleotide sequence: TGTGCCAGCAGCCCTGGGACGTTCATGAACACTGAAGCTTTCTTT.

This clonotype was seen at least ten times. The chain couples TRBV27 to TRBJ1-1, with D perhaps TRBD1 (5 bases). CDR1 is MNHEY, CDR2 SMNVEV, per germline (reference sequence). The CDR3 spans 14 residues. V was trimmed by 1 base and J by 4 bases, leaving 10 bases between them. In nucleotides, the CDR3 is TGTGCCAGCAGTTTATGGGACGGATCCACTGAAGCTTTCTTT. Its translation: CASSLWDGSTEAFF.

This clonotype has a count of ten or more. The CDR3 spells CASGQPDRAYEQYF. In DNA, the CDR3 is TGTGCCAGCGGCCAGCCGGACAGGGCCTACGAGCAGTACTTC. The chain combines TRBV6-1 with TRBJ2-7; 8 bases are shared with TRBD1. Per the germline V gene, CDR1 is MNHNS and CDR2 is SASEGT. V lost 8 bases to trimming and J lost 2 bases; unmatched junction nucleotides: 8. The length of the CDR3 is 14 residues.

V and J are TRBV2 and TRBJ1-4; a possible D gene is TRBD1 (5 bases). The CDR3 consists of 14 residues. CDR1 is SNHLY and CDR2 is FYNNEI in the germline V gene. Trimming left V 6 bases short and J 7 bases short, with 15 bases between. CDR3 sequence: CASRLEGSAEKLFF. CDR3 sequence (DNA): TGTGCCAGCAGGTTGGAGGGGTCGGCTGAAAAACTGTTTTTT.

Ten or more counts support this clonotype. The gene calls are TRBV15 and TRBJ1-1; D is unclear. V shed 2 bases and J shed 2 bases, with 6 bases lying between them. Per germline, CDR1 LNHNV and CDR2 YYDKDF (reference sequence). The CDR3 is made up of 13 amino acids. In DNA, the CDR3 is TGTGCCACCAGCAGATTGATTAACACTGAAGCTTTCTTT. Translating it yields CATSRLINTEAFF. The whole variable domain, filled in from reference TRBV15 and TRBJ1-1, reads DAMVIQNPRYQVTQFGKPVTLSCSQTLNHNVMYWYQQKSSQAPKLLFHYYDKDFNNEADTPDNFQSRRPNTSFCFLDIRSPGLGDTAMYLCATSRLINTEAFFGQGTRLTVV.

V gene TRBV10-3 combines with J gene TRBJ1-2; TRBD1 matches at 9 bases. There are 14 residues in the CDR3. V was clipped by 4 bases and J by 2 bases; unmatched bases: 2. CDR1 ENHRY and CDR2 SYGVKD come from the germline V gene. The CDR3 DNA reads as TGTGCCATCAGTGGCGACAGGGGGAACTATGGCTACACCTTC. Protein product: CAISGDRGNYGYTF.

There are a few counts of this clonotype. This sequence may be a read error, since a much larger clone differs from it by one base. This chain joins TRBV15 and TRBJ1-1, with 9 bases fitting TRBD1. The length of the CDR3 is 15 residues. The germline V gene encodes CDR1 LNHNV and CDR2 YYDKDF (reference sequence). CDR3 coding DNA: TGTACCACCAGCGGGGACAGGGCCCCGAACACTGAAGCTTTCTTT. Translation gives CTTSGDRAPNTEAFF.

The V gene is TRBV20-1, the J gene TRBJ2-3, with TRBD2 matching 7 bases. CDR1 is DFQATT, CDR2 SNEGSKA, per germline (reference sequence). The CDR3 extends over 14 amino acids. V gave up 4 bases and J gave up 4 bases; unmatched junction bases: 8. CDR3: CSATPSGVADTQYF. CDR3 DNA sequence: TGCAGTGCTACCCCAAGCGGGGTGGCAGATACGCAGTATTTT.

This clonotype was counted a single time. A much larger clone differs from this one at a single base, so this may be a read error. The V gene is TRBV6-1, the J gene TRBJ2-1; maybe TRBD1 (6 bases). The CDR3 is 13 amino acids. Germline CDR1 and CDR2: MNHNS and SASEGT. CDR3 residues: CASRARQVDEQLF. The CDR3 region has the DNA TGTGCCAGCAGAGCGCGACAGGTGGATGAGCAGCTCTTC.